One sample yielded the 20 T cell receptor beta chains listed below, sequenced in a study of neoadjuvant anti-PD-1 for oral cavity cancer. Sequencing used immunoSEQ multiplex PCR; TCRdb keeps in-frame clones, though not all of them. The sample lists around 14,000 clones, approximately 70% occurring once. Source: PBMCs, taken before nivolumab (anti-PD-1) treatment. The receptor source for this set is a person between 35 and 79 years old with oral cavity squamous cell carcinoma.

This chain uses TRBV28 with TRBJ1-1; D possibly corresponds to TRBD1 (5 bases). The germline gives CDR1 MDHEN, CDR2 SYDVKM. V was shortened by 9 bases and J by 3 bases, with 17 bases between the two germline ends. The CDR3 runs to 14 residues. The CDR3 sequence is CASKKGFRDTEAFF. CDR3 nucleotide sequence: TGTGCCAGTAAGAAGGGGTTCAGGGACACTGAAGCTTTCTTT.

The CDR3 protein is CASSLAGTDSGNTIYF. CDR3 nucleotides: TGTGCCAGCAGCTTAGCTGGGACAGACTCTGGAAACACCATATATTTT. The chain is built from TRBV7-9 and TRBJ1-3, with TRBD1 identical over 7 bases. This CDR3 spans 16 amino acids. V shed 0 bases, J shed 0 bases, and the junction held 2 bases outside the gene matches. Per germline, CDR1 SEHNR and CDR2 FQNEAQ (reference sequence).

The chain is built from TRBV10-3 and TRBJ1-2; D not certain. CDR3 length: 14 amino acids. The germline CDR1 and CDR2 sequences are ENHRY and SYGVKD. V was pared by 2 bases and J by 3 bases, with 10 bases between. In nucleotides, the CDR3 is TGTGCCATCAGTGAGGGCGCAGGAGACTATGGCTACACCTTC. It codes for CAISEGAGDYGYTF.

This clone showed up just a few times. The chain joins TRBV4-1 to TRBJ2-2; 10 bases align to TRBD2. Germline CDR1 reads MGHRA; CDR2 reads YSYEKL. J was trimmed by 4 bases and V by 1 base; bases with no gene match: 6. The CDR3 is 17 amino acids. For the CDR3, the DNA is TGCGCCAGCAGCCAAGTGGGGTTAGCGGGGGGCACCGGGGAGCTGTTTTTT. Its protein product is CASSQVGLAGGTGELFF.

A single count supports this clone. The chain employs TRBV7-9 and TRBJ2-7; tentatively, D is TRBD1 (6 bases). The CDR3 runs 16 residues. Germline assignment: CDR1 SEHNR and CDR2 FQNEAQ (reference sequence). V was pared by 5 bases and J by 4 bases, with 21 bases between. CDR3 bases: TGTGCCAGCAGCAGTCAACAGGGACCTTTCCGATACGAGCAGTACTTC. Amino acids: CASSSQQGPFRYEQYF. Variable domain in full (rest from reference TRBV7-9 and TRBJ2-7): DTGVSQNPRHKITKRGQNVTFRCDPISEHNRLYWYRQTLGQGPEFLTYFQNEAQLEKSRLLSDRFSAERPKGSFSTLEIQRTEQGDSAMYLCASSSQQGPFRYEQYFGPGTRLTVT.

The genes are TRBV7-9 and TRBJ2-3, with 9 bases lining up with TRBD2. Germline V CDR1 and CDR2: SEHNR, FQNEAQ (reference sequence). This CDR3 contains 18 residues. After removal of 0 bases from V and 1 base from J, the junction contained 8 bases not matched to a gene. The CDR3, as DNA: TGTGCCAGCAGCTTAGCGGCGGGAGGGCCAATGGGCACAGATACGCAGTATTTT. It translates to CASSLAAGGPMGTDTQYF. Looking up the rest from reference TRBV7-9 and TRBJ2-3 gives the full variable domain: DTGVSQNPRHKITKRGQNVTFRCDPISEHNRLYWYRQTLGQGPEFLTYFQNEAQLEKSRLLSDRFSAERPKGSFSTLEIQRTEQGDSAMYLCASSLAAGGPMGTDTQYFGPGTRLTVL.

The chain joins TRBV6-1 to TRBJ2-7, with a weak D call TRBD2 (6 bases). V lost 3 bases, J lost 5 bases, and 17 bases lay in between. The CDR3 runs to 15 residues. CDR1 is MNHNS, CDR2 SASEGT, per germline. For the CDR3, the DNA is TGTGCCAGCAGTGACTTGGAGGGAGGTGACGACGAGCAGTACTTC. It encodes CASSDLEGGDDEQYF.

The rearrangement uses TRBV6-5 and TRBJ1-3; D remains unclear. This CDR3 is built from 16 residues. Trimming shortened V by 8 bases and J by 0 bases, and 17 bases separated the two germline ends. Germline V gene lookup returns CDR1 MNHEY and CDR2 SVGAGI. The CDR3 sequence is CASCWISGSSGNTIYF. The CDR3 DNA follows: TGTGCCAGCTGTTGGATCTCTGGTAGCTCTGGAAACACCATATATTTT.

The chain carries TRBV10-2 and TRBJ1-1; D not certain. V shed 6 bases and J shed 3 bases, with 11 bases lying between them. Germline CDR1 is WSHSY and CDR2 is SAAADI. The CDR3 is 13 amino acids. CDR3 sequence (DNA): TGCGCCAGCAGAGCCCTGAGGGACACTGAAGCTTTCTTT. Translating gives CASRALRDTEAFF.

This chain uses TRBV10-3 with TRBJ1-2; 9 positions match TRBD1. The germline V gene has CDR1 ENHRY and CDR2 SYGVKD. There are 17 residues in the CDR3. After removal of 4 bases from V and 7 bases from J, the junction contained 16 bases not matched to a gene. Here the CDR3 reads CAISVDPGTGLSGGYTF. DNA for the CDR3: TGTGCCATCAGTGTAGATCCCGGGACAGGGCTATCTGGTGGCTACACCTTC.

The chain employs TRBV5-6 and TRBJ2-5, with 9 bases fitting TRBD2. CDR3 size: 18 residues. V was pared by 4 bases and J by 1 base, with 14 bases of the junction left unmatched. The germline V gene has CDR1 SGHDT and CDR2 YYEEEE. The CDR3 protein is CASSPRRLAAVGQETQYF. The DNA for the CDR3 is TGTGCCAGCAGCCCGCGCAGACTAGCGGCAGTAGGCCAAGAGACCCAGTACTTC. Based on the CDR3 plus reference TRBV5-6 and TRBJ2-5, the full variable domain is DAGVTQSPTHLIKTRGQQVTLRCSPKSGHDTVSWYQQALGQGPQFIFQYYEEEERQRGNFPDRFSGHQFPNYSSELNVNALLLGDSALYLCASSPRRLAAVGQETQYFGPGTRLLVL.

CDR3 sequence (DNA): TGTGCCAGCTCTTCAGGACAGGGATCCGGGGAGCTGTTTTTT. Its translation: CASSSGQGSGELFF. The chain carries TRBV18 and TRBJ2-2; 8 nucleotides align to TRBD1. From germline, CDR1 is KGHSH and CDR2 LQKENI. This CDR3 region has 14 residues. Trimming at V came to 6 bases and at J to 6 bases, leaving 6 bases not matched to a gene.

The chain carries TRBV10-3 and TRBJ1-2; D uncertain. The CDR3 is 13 residues long. The V gene's germline CDR1 is ENHRY and CDR2 SYGVKD. Trimming shortened V by 7 bases and J by 4 bases, and 13 bases separated the two germline ends. The CDR3 DNA is TGTGCCATCACGCGGGCAGGAATCTATGGCTACACCTTC. As protein: CAITRAGIYGYTF.

This sequence joins TRBV7-9 and TRBJ1-1; D gene uncertain. There are 15 residues in the CDR3. Deletions cut 4 bases from V and 4 bases from J, with 16 bases between. Looked up from germline, CDR1 is SEHNR and CDR2 is FQNEAQ (reference sequence). This CDR3 is CASSSRAERFTEAFF. CDR3 DNA sequence: TGTGCCAGCAGCTCTAGGGCAGAGCGGTTCACTGAAGCTTTCTTT.

This chain joins TRBV5-1 and TRBJ1-4; unclear D gene. V was trimmed by 3 bases and J by 3 bases, leaving 9 bases between them. The CDR3 runs 14 residues. CDR1 is SGHRS, CDR2 YFSETQ, per germline. CDR3 residues: CASSSRTSNEKLFF. As DNA, the CDR3 is TGCGCCAGCAGCTCCAGGACGTCTAATGAAAAACTGTTTTTT.

This clone was seen more than once but under ten times. V and J are TRBV7-9 and TRBJ1-1; a possible D gene is TRBD1 (5 bases). CDR1 is SEHNR and CDR2 is FQNEAQ in the germline V gene (reference sequence). V lost 4 bases to trimming and J lost 5 bases, with 23 bases between them. This CDR3 has 17 amino acids. CDR3 bases: TGTGCCAGCAGCTATCCGGACCCGGTCGGGACTGATACTGAAGCTTTCTTT. It codes for CASSYPDPVGTDTEAFF.

The chain couples TRBV5-8 to TRBJ1-2, with D hard to call. This CDR3 contains 13 residues. The V and J ends lost 4 bases and 1 base respectively, with 8 bases between them. Germline V gene sequence: CDR1 SGHTS, CDR2 YDEGEE. The CDR3 here is CASSRVNNYGYTF. CDR3 nucleotides: TGTGCCAGCAGCCGCGTTAATAACTATGGCTACACCTTC.

The rearrangement joins TRBV2 to TRBJ1-3; tentatively, D is TRBD1 (5 bases). The CDR3 consists of 14 residues. V lost 2 bases and J 2 bases, leaving 7 bases between the germline ends. Germline-derived CDR1 and CDR2 are SNHLY and FYNNEI. This CDR3 is CASSEQGTGNTIYF. The CDR3 bases are TGTGCCAGCAGTGAACAGGGAACTGGAAACACCATATATTTT. The full variable domain, its missing parts supplied by reference TRBV2 and TRBJ1-3, is EPEVTQTPSHQVTQMGQEVILRCVPISNHLYFYWYRQILGQKVEFLVSFYNNEISEKSEIFDDQFSVERPDGSNFTLKIRSTKLEDSAMYFCASSEQGTGNTIYFGEGSWLTVV.

This clone was observed once. This chain links TRBV7-2 with TRBJ1-2; D unresolved. The CDR3 is 14 residues long. Germline V gene sequence: CDR1 SGHTA, CDR2 FQGNSA. V lost 7 bases and J 1 base, leaving 13 bases between the germline ends. The CDR3: CASTYPGVNYGYTF. Written as DNA, the CDR3 is TGTGCCAGCACCTACCCTGGGGTTAACTATGGCTACACCTTC.

The chain joins TRBV15 to TRBJ1-5, with no clear D. Trimming cost V 3 bases and J 5 bases, with 8 bases left between them. This CDR3 is built from 13 residues. The germline gives CDR1 LNHNV, CDR2 YYDKDF (reference sequence). The CDR3 sequence is CATSSKIDQPQHF. Here the CDR3 DNA reads TGTGCCACCAGCAGTAAGATCGATCAGCCCCAGCATTTT.